This TCR beta chain is drawn from a study of T cell responses to AZD1222 COVID-19 vaccine. Findings and caveats of the study: It should be noted that donors were predominantly white British and more often female, and clonal diversity was possibly underestimated. Researchers took repertoire samples only after the peak T cell response had come. Spike-wide vaccine-associated CD4 TCRs dominated at 160-218 and 743-854.

Profiling relied on immunoSEQ multiplex PCR, and the TCRdb table lists in-frame clones only, not all of them. Seen here are fewer than 120,000 clones, 65% to 85% observed once, and the top ten hold 4% to 5%. Trimming removed 0 bases from V and 6 bases from J, with 7 bases in between. The CDR3 is 13 residues long. The germline V gene has CDR1 SGHNT and CDR2 YYREEE (reference sequence). Concerning this clone itself: What it binds is unknown.

Sequences were derived from peripheral blood, sampled on day 0 of AZD1222 vaccination. The TCR sequence derives from an adult in good health. This chain uses TRBV5-4 with TRBJ2-1; D not certain. The CDR3 bases are TGTGCCAGCAGCTTGGAACTCCCCAATGAGCAGTTCTTC. The encoded protein is CASSLELPNEQFF.